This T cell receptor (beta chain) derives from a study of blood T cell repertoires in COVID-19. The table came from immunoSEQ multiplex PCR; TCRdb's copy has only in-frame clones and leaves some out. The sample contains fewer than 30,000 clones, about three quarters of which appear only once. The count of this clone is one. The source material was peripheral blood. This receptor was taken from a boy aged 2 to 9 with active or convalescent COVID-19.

The CDR3 nucleotides read TGTGCCAGCAGCTTAGGGGGACTAGCGGGAGTATCGAGCCGGGGGCAGTTCTTC. This translates into CASSLGGLAGVSSRGQFF. This sequence joins TRBV11-2 and TRBJ2-1, with 14 bases matching TRBD2. Germline V gene data show CDR1 as SGHAT and CDR2 as FQNNGV. The V segment lost 1 base and the J segment 12 bases; nucleotides outside the gene matches: 14. The CDR3 runs 18 residues.